A selection of T cell receptor beta chains follows, all from one sample in a study of cytomegalovirus exposure and HLA in healthy donors. TCRdb's table, derived via immunoSEQ multiplex PCR, lists solely in-frame clones and lacks some. The data contain roughly 310,000 clones, roughly 86% of them singletons. The sequenced sample consisted of PBMCs. The source is a man aged 25-45 years in good health and CMV-seronegative. Each CDR3 is given with its conserved first and last residue. Each record gives: J gene, V gene, D gene, clone size, CDR3 protein, CDR3 DNA. D genes are given only for firm matches. Size values are once, few and many counts, or a class for expanded clones, and some rows have none.

TRBJ2-3 | TRBV29-1 | TRBD2 | NA | CSIERGGTDTQYF | TGCAGCATAGAGCGGGGGGGCACAGATACGCAGTATTTT
TRBJ1-4 | TRBV29-1 | NA | NA | CSVGHATNEKLFF | TGCAGCGTTGGACACGCAACTAATGAAAAACTGTTTTTT
TRBJ2-7 | TRBV15 | NA | NA | CATRVPTSREQYF | TGTGCCACCCGCGTCCCCACGTCCCGCGAGCAGTACTTC
TRBJ1-1 | TRBV19 | NA | NA | CASSQSGDPAVPAFF | TGTGCCAGTAGTCAGAGTGGTGATCCGGCGGTCCCTGCTTTCTTT
TRBJ2-1 | TRBV6-5 | TRBD2 | NA | CASRQPSGGRNEQFF | TGTGCCAGCCGACAGCCTAGCGGGGGGCGGAATGAGCAGTTCTTC
TRBJ2-2 | TRBV4-1 | TRBD1 | NA | CASSQMGQSNTGELFF | TGCGCCAGCAGCCAAATGGGACAGTCGAACACCGGGGAGCTGTTTTTT
TRBJ1-2 | TRBV19 | NA | once | CASSKARGDGYTF | TGTGCCAGTAGTAAAGCCAGGGGAGATGGCTACACCTTC
TRBJ1-2 | TRBV14 | NA | once | CASSQDSRGGIYGYTF | TGTGCCAGCAGCCAAGATTCAAGGGGAGGGATCTATGGCTACACCTTC
TRBJ2-7 | TRBV7-9 | NA | NA | CASSLGGPGTYEQYF | TGTGCCAGCAGCTTAGGGGGGCCAGGAACCTACGAGCAGTACTTC
TRBJ1-2 | TRBV29-1 | NA | few | CSTSKERYTF | TGCAGCACCTCAAAGGAGCGCTACACCTTC
TRBJ1-3 | TRBV25-1 | NA | NA | CASSEPGKSGNTIYF | TGTGCCAGCAGTGAACCGGGAAAATCTGGAAACACCATATATTTT
TRBJ1-2 | TRBV6-4 | NA | NA | CASSDRGGYGYTF | TGTGCCAGCAGTGACAGGGGCGGCTATGGCTACACCTTC
TRBJ2-1 | TRBV4-1 | NA | NA | CASSPQLPLNHNEQFF | TGCGCCAGCAGCCCCCAATTGCCACTAAACCACAATGAGCAGTTCTTC
TRBJ1-1 | TRBV7-9 | NA | NA | CASKTSGERAFF | TGTGCCAGCAAAACCTCGGGGGAGAGGGCTTTCTTT
TRBJ1-1 | TRBV14 | TRBD1 | NA | CASSKRGQGRTEAFF | TGTGCCAGCAGCAAAAGGGGACAGGGACGGACTGAAGCTTTCTTT
TRBJ2-2 | TRBV29-1 | NA | NA | CSVTGKWTGELFF | TGCAGTGTCACAGGGAAGTGGACCGGGGAGCTGTTTTTT
TRBJ2-7 | TRBV27 | TRBD1 | NA | CASSFNRDREQYF | TGTGCCAGCAGTTTCAACCGGGACAGGGAGCAGTACTTC
TRBJ1-5 | TRBV2 | TRBD1 | NA | CASSADRERDQPQHF | TGTGCCAGCAGTGCAGACAGGGAGAGGGATCAGCCCCAGCATTTT
TRBJ2-7 | TRBV11-2 | NA | once | CASSRVTGYSYEQYF | TGTGCCAGCAGCCGCGTGACGGGGTACTCCTACGAGCAGTACTTC
TRBJ2-7 | TRBV4-1 | NA | few | CASSQDENTGREQYF | TGCGCCAGCAGCCAAGATGAAAACACAGGGAGAGAGCAGTACTTC
TRBJ2-1 | TRBV7-8 | TRBD2 | few | CASSLVGGGAIYNEQFF | TGTGCCAGCAGCTTAGTAGGCGGGGGGGCTATTTACAATGAGCAGTTCTTC
TRBJ2-1 | TRBV5-1 | NA | NA | CASSLGTGSPYNEQFF | TGCGCCAGCAGCTTGGGTACAGGGTCTCCCTACAATGAGCAGTTCTTC
TRBJ1-1 | TRBV5-4 | TRBD1 | NA | CASRQDRGVTEAFF | TGTGCCAGCAGGCAGGACAGGGGGGTCACTGAAGCTTTCTTT
TRBJ2-1 | TRBV2 | NA | once | CASSEVLSSSYNEQFF | TGTGCCAGCAGTGAAGTACTATCCAGTTCCTACAATGAGCAGTTCTTC
TRBJ2-1 | TRBV9 | TRBD1 | NA | CASSVEGASYNEQFF | TGTGCCAGCAGCGTAGAGGGGGCCTCCTACAATGAGCAGTTCTTC
TRBJ2-1 | TRBV5-4 | NA | NA | CASSGAPGPGNEQFF | TGTGCCAGCAGCGGAGCCCCGGGTCCGGGCAATGAGCAGTTCTTC
TRBJ1-1 | TRBV4-1 | NA | NA | CASSRAMNTEAFF | TGCGCCAGCAGCCGAGCTATGAACACTGAAGCTTTCTTT
TRBJ2-5 | TRBV27 | NA | NA | CASSRRGRETQYF | TGTGCCAGCAGTCGCAGGGGCAGGGAGACCCAGTACTTC
TRBJ1-6 | TRBV6-5 | TRBD1 | NA | CASRRPGQGNSPLHF | TGTGCCAGCAGAAGACCGGGACAGGGCAACTCACCCCTCCACTTT
TRBJ1-5 | TRBV5-5 | NA | NA | CASSLQGRDQPQHF | TGTGCCAGCAGCTTGCAGGGGCGGGATCAGCCCCAGCATTTT
TRBJ2-1 | TRBV2 | NA | NA | CASRQGWGLSYNEQFF | TGTGCCAGCAGGCAGGGGTGGGGTCTCTCCTACAATGAGCAGTTCTTC
TRBJ2-7 | TRBV6-1 | TRBD2 | NA | CASREVAGPYEQYF | TGTGCCAGCAGGGAGGTAGCGGGCCCCTACGAGCAGTACTTC
TRBJ1-1 | TRBV19 | NA | NA | CASSRGPLNTEAFF | TGTGCCAGTAGTAGGGGGCCTTTGAACACTGAAGCTTTCTTT
TRBJ2-1 | TRBV19 | NA | NA | CASSTQGNEQFF | TGTGCCAGTAGTACACAGGGTAATGAGCAGTTCTTC
TRBJ2-7 | TRBV4-3 | TRBD1 | once | CASSPWDRGYEQYF | TGCGCCAGCAGCCCCTGGGACAGGGGCTACGAGCAGTACTTC
TRBJ1-1 | TRBV7-2 | NA | once | CASSRRADTEAFF | TGTGCCAGCAGCCGGAGGGCGGACACTGAAGCTTTCTTT
TRBJ2-7 | TRBV4-1 | TRBD1 | NA | CASSQVTGTGIFHEQYF | TGCGCCAGCAGCCAAGTTACTGGGACAGGGATTTTCCACGAGCAGTACTTC
TRBJ2-1 | TRBV2 | NA | NA | CASSEDKSSYNEQFF | TGTGCCAGCAGCGAGGACAAGAGCTCCTACAATGAGCAGTTCTTC
TRBJ1-2 | TRBV10-3 | NA | few | CAMRPPSGYGYTF | TGTGCCATGCGTCCCCCTTCGGGCTATGGCTACACCTTC
TRBJ2-5 | TRBV2 | TRBD2 | NA | CASSERTSAPETQYF | TGTGCCAGCAGTGAGCGGACTAGTGCGCCAGAGACCCAGTACTTC
TRBJ2-3 | TRBV27 | NA | NA | CASSWSGGDTQYF | TGTGCCAGCAGTTGGTCAGGAGGCGATACGCAGTATTTT
TRBJ1-1 | TRBV5-5 | NA | NA | CASSLGSAGNAFF | TGTGCCAGCAGCTTGGGTTCGGCGGGGAATGCTTTCTTT
TRBJ1-5 | TRBV9 | NA | NA | CASSVDLSNQPQHF | TGTGCCAGCAGCGTAGACTTGTCCAATCAGCCCCAGCATTTT
TRBJ1-1 | TRBV11-2 | NA | NA | CASSLDLAVNTEAFF | TGTGCCAGCAGCTTAGATCTTGCAGTGAACACTGAAGCTTTCTTT
TRBJ1-3 | TRBV18 | NA | NA | CASSPPILGGASGNTIYF | TGTGCCAGCTCACCACCAATTCTCGGCGGGGCCTCTGGAAACACCATATATTTT
TRBJ2-2 | TRBV18 | NA | NA | CASSPITTGTTGELFF | TGTGCCAGCTCACCCATTACAACAGGAACAACCGGGGAGCTGTTTTTT
TRBJ1-1 | TRBV7-9 | NA | NA | CASSFGAQAFF | TGTGCCAGCAGTTTTGGGGCACAAGCTTTCTTT
TRBJ2-7 | TRBV27 | NA | NA | CASSFTQNYEQYF | TGTGCCAGCAGTTTTACACAGAACTACGAGCAGTACTTC
TRBJ1-5 | TRBV19 | NA | NA | CASNRRESVNQPQHF | TGTGCCAGTAATCGTCGAGAGTCCGTCAATCAGCCCCAGCATTTT
TRBJ2-1 | TRBV5-1 | TRBD1 | NA | CASSSRTGSDEQFF | TGCGCCAGCAGCTCACGGACAGGGTCGGATGAGCAGTTCTTC
TRBJ1-2 | TRBV7-9 | NA | NA | CASSSRSGRDYGYTF | TGTGCCAGCAGCTCCCGAAGCGGGCGAGACTATGGCTACACCTTC
TRBJ1-3 | TRBV9 | NA | NA | CASSVDLGGNTIYF | TGTGCCAGCAGCGTAGACCTAGGCGGAAACACCATATATTTT
TRBJ2-1 | TRBV2 | NA | NA | CASRMAASYNEQFF | TGTGCCAGCAGGATGGCAGCGTCCTACAATGAGCAGTTCTTC
TRBJ1-2 | TRBV5-6 | NA | once | CASSLRVTSNYGYTF | TGTGCCAGCAGCCTGAGGGTCACGTCGAACTATGGCTACACCTTC